Below are 9 T cell receptor beta chains sequenced from a single sample in a study of blood T cell repertoires in COVID-19. Assay: immunoSEQ multiplex PCR; the TCRdb copy retains only in-frame clones and omits some. The sample includes 130,000 or so clones, around 89% of them seen just once. The sequencing sample was made of peripheral blood. Source of these receptors: a man in his fifties with active or convalescent COVID-19.

The chain links TRBV10-3 to TRBJ1-3, with 7 bases aligning to TRBD1. Germline V CDR1 and CDR2: ENHRY, SYGVKD. This CDR3 contains 18 residues. The J segment lost 0 bases and the V segment lost 0 bases, leaving 8 bases of the junction unmatched. As DNA, the CDR3 is TGTGCCATCAGTGAGTCCCGGCAGGGGGGATCCTCTGGAAACACCATATATTTT. Protein: CAISESRQGGSSGNTIYF.

The chain has TRBV7-8 and TRBJ2-2, with TRBD2 matching 16 bases. CDR3 size: 16 residues. Germline CDR1 SGHVS, CDR2 FQNEAQ. V dropped 9 bases and J dropped 7; count of bases not matched to a gene: 8. The CDR3 here is CASYPGLAGGGGELFF. The CDR3 nucleotides are TGTGCCAGTTACCCGGGACTAGCGGGAGGGGGCGGGGAGCTGTTTTTT.

The chain employs TRBV5-1 and TRBJ2-3; the match to TRBD2 covers 8 bases. Germline CDR1 reads SGHRS; CDR2 reads YFSETQ. V lost 4 bases to trimming and J lost 3 bases; unmatched junction nucleotides: 1. The CDR3 has 13 amino acids. The CDR3 nucleotides are TGCGCCAGCAGCCCGGGAGGGACAGATACGCAGTATTTT. It codes for CASSPGGTDTQYF.

This chain links TRBV4-1 with TRBJ2-3, with a weak D call TRBD1 (6 bases). The germline CDR1 and CDR2 sequences are MGHRA and YSYEKL. CDR3 length: 17 amino acids. The V end was cut by 2 bases, the J end by 1 base, with 16 bases between. CDR3 sequence: CASSQPSTGRGTDTQYF. The CDR3, as DNA: TGCGCCAGCAGCCAACCGTCTACAGGGAGAGGCACAGATACGCAGTATTTT.

V usage is TRBV19 and J usage is TRBJ1-2; possible D gene TRBD1, 5 bases. From germline, CDR1 is LNHDA and CDR2 SQIVND (reference sequence). The CDR3 sequence is 12 residues long. The ends were cut back, 6 bases at V and 8 bases at J, with 13 bases in the middle. CDR3: CASREGSGGYTF. As DNA, the CDR3 is TGTGCCAGTAGGGAGGGGTCCGGAGGCTACACCTTC.

The chain links TRBV29-1 to TRBJ2-5; 8 positions agree with TRBD1. V was pared by 6 bases and J by 5 bases, with 8 bases of the junction left unmatched. Germline CDR1 reads SQVTM; CDR2 reads ANQGSEA. The CDR3 covers 13 residues. The CDR3 region has the DNA TGCAGCGTCACAGCAGGGGGCCAGGAGACCCAGTACTTC. It yields the protein CSVTAGGQETQYF.

This clone was seen only a few times. V is TRBV12-5 and J is TRBJ1-6; unclear D gene. The V and J ends lost 5 bases and 10 bases respectively, with 12 bases between them. The CDR3 contains 13 residues. The germline V gene encodes CDR1 LGHNT and CDR2 FRNRAP. The CDR3 DNA is TGTGCTAGTGGTCCAAATCGAGAGTCACCCCTCCACTTT. Translation: CASGPNRESPLHF.

The rearrangement joins TRBV12-5 to TRBJ1-1, with D possibly TRBD1 on 6 matching bases. The CDR3 extends over 17 amino acids. V lost 0 bases and J lost 0, with 14 bases in between. From germline, CDR1 is LGHNT and CDR2 FRNRAP. The CDR3: CASGLVVGRDMNTEAFF. In nucleotides, the CDR3 is TGTGCTAGTGGTTTGGTAGTTGGGAGGGACATGAACACTGAAGCTTTCTTT.

The genes are TRBV9 and TRBJ1-1, with 7 bases fitting TRBD1. Germline V gene sequence: CDR1 SGDLS, CDR2 YYNGEE. V lost 4 bases and J lost 4; bases outside the gene matches: 16. The CDR3 extends over 17 amino acids. DNA for the CDR3: TGTGCCAGCAGCCCCGCCGGCCAGGGGGAGCGTGGCACTGAAGCTTTCTTT. Its translation is CASSPAGQGERGTEAFF.